Below, 30 T cell receptor beta chains from the same sample are listed, as sequenced in a study of T cell changes during pregnancy in multiple sclerosis. Generated by immunoSEQ multiplex PCR, the TCRdb table keeps only in-frame clones and is missing some. The data show 65,000 to 80,000 clones, 85% to 95% seen once. Specimen: peripheral blood, collected in the first trimester of pregnancy. Source of these receptors: a female donor with multiple sclerosis, enrolled in a pregnancy study.

A single count supports this clone. The chain combines TRBV4-1 with TRBJ2-5; D perhaps matches TRBD2 (6 bases). The germline V gene has CDR1 MGHRA and CDR2 YSYEKL. The CDR3 contains 13 residues. V lost 1 base and J lost 4, with 7 bases in between. The CDR3 reads CASSQVGLETQYF. CDR3 sequence (DNA): TGCGCCAGCAGCCAAGTGGGACTAGAGACCCAGTACTTC.

The chain links TRBV2 to TRBJ1-5; 9 bases are shared with TRBD1. V lost 8 bases, J lost 7 bases, and 6 bases stayed unmatched. CDR1 is SNHLY, CDR2 FYNNEI, per germline. The CDR3 loop spans 13 amino acids. Here the CDR3 reads CASDRGGKQPQHF. The CDR3 DNA sequence: TGTGCCAGCGACAGGGGGGGGAAGCAGCCCCAGCATTTT.

This chain connects TRBV27 to TRBJ2-1, with 13 bases that match TRBD2. Germline trimming cut 2 bases from V and 3 bases from J; bases unmatched to any gene: 1. The CDR3 runs to 16 residues. CDR1 is MNHEY and CDR2 is SMNVEV in the germline V gene (reference sequence). This CDR3 is CASSLRTSGGYNEQFF. CDR3 DNA sequence: TGTGCCAGCAGTTTAAGGACTAGCGGGGGCTACAATGAGCAGTTCTTC.

The chain has TRBV30 and TRBJ2-7; TRBD1 aligns across 8 bases. V lost 8 bases, J lost 2 bases, and 11 bases stayed unmatched. The CDR3 covers 14 residues. Germline assignment: CDR1 GTSNPN and CDR2 SVGIG (reference sequence). The CDR3 DNA sequence: TGTGCCGGTAAACGACAGGGGAGCCCCTACGAGCAGTACTTC. Translating it yields CAGKRQGSPYEQYF. Drawing the rest from reference TRBV30 and TRBJ2-7, the complete variable domain is SQTIHQWPATLVQPVGSPLSLECTVEGTSNPNLYWYRQAAGRGLQLLFYSVGIGQISSEVPQNLSASRPQDRQFILSSKKLLLSDSGFYLCAGKRQGSPYEQYFGPGTRLTVT.

The rearrangement links TRBV7-9 to TRBJ2-2, with 12 nucleotides matching TRBD1. After removal of 6 bases from V and 0 bases from J, the junction contained 5 bases not matched to a gene. The CDR3 has 17 amino acids. Germline V CDR1 and CDR2: SEHNR, FQNEAQ (reference sequence). The CDR3: CASSSRDRGPNTGELFF. In DNA form, the CDR3 reads TGTGCCAGCAGTTCCAGGGACAGGGGGCCGAACACCGGGGAGCTGTTTTTT.

The rearrangement joins TRBV9 to TRBJ2-1, with 10 bases matching TRBD2. The germline CDR1 and CDR2 sequences are SGDLS and YYNGEE. V lost 4 bases, J lost 6 bases, and 4 bases stayed unmatched. This CDR3 is built from 14 residues. CDR3 bases: TGTGCCAGCAGCCTCCGGACTAGCGGCAATGAGCAGTTCTTC. The encoded protein is CASSLRTSGNEQFF.

The rearrangement links TRBV2 to TRBJ2-1; TRBD2 matches 8 bases. The V gene end was trimmed by 5 bases and the J gene end by 0 bases; junction bases not matched to a gene: 6. Looked up from germline, CDR1 is SNHLY and CDR2 is FYNNEI. This CDR3 comprises 16 residues. CDR3 coding DNA: TGTGCCAGCAGTCCGAGCGGGAGCCGCTCCTACAATGAGCAGTTCTTC. This codes for CASSPSGSRSYNEQFF.

This clone was found a few times. The chain combines TRBV6-1 with TRBJ2-3; 7 positions match TRBD2. The V gene's germline CDR1 is MNHNS and CDR2 SASEGT. V lost 2 bases and J lost 0; bases outside the gene matches: 2. There are 15 residues in the CDR3. CDR3 sequence reads: CASSESGASTDTQYF. The DNA for the CDR3 is TGTGCCAGCAGTGAAAGCGGGGCTAGCACAGATACGCAGTATTTT.

The genes are TRBV10-3 and TRBJ1-3, with 10 positions matching TRBD1. Germline-derived CDR1 and CDR2 are ENHRY and SYGVKD. The CDR3 covers 16 residues. Trimming removed 1 base from V and 8 bases from J; junction bases left unmatched: 8. The CDR3 coding sequence is TGTGCCATCAGTGAGTTCTCCGGGACAGGGGCGTACACCATATATTTT. Its protein is CAISEFSGTGAYTIYF.

The genes are TRBV20-1 and TRBJ1-1; D may be TRBD1 (5 bases). Germline assignment: CDR1 DFQATT and CDR2 SNEGSKA (reference sequence). The CDR3 has 11 residues. Trimming removed 4 bases at V and 7 bases at J, with 10 bases between. In nucleotides, the CDR3 is TGCAGTGCTACCGCAGGGATTGAAGCTTTCTTT. This encodes CSATAGIEAFF.

This chain links TRBV19 with TRBJ2-1; D gene ambiguous. The CDR3 runs to 12 residues. Germline V gene lookup returns CDR1 LNHDA and CDR2 SQIVND (reference sequence). V gave up 4 bases and J gave up 7 bases, with 8 bases separating them. CDR3 amino acids: CASSTTFNEQFF. In DNA, the CDR3 is TGTGCCAGTAGTACCACTTTTAATGAGCAGTTCTTC.

The rearrangement joins TRBV18 to TRBJ2-3; maybe TRBD1 (5 bases). Germline V CDR1 and CDR2: KGHSH, LQKENI. With 5 bases removed from V and 4 bases from J, the gap between germline ends came to 13 bases. The CDR3 is 14 residues long. The CDR3 spells CASSSQGVPDTQYF. The CDR3 DNA is TGTGCCAGCTCATCCCAGGGCGTCCCAGATACGCAGTATTTT. The whole variable domain, remainder taken from reference TRBV18 and TRBJ2-3, is NAGVMQNPRHLVRRRGQEARLRCSPMKGHSHVYWYRQLPEEGLKFMVYLQKENIIDESGMPKERFSAEFPKEGPSILRIQQVVRGDSAAYFCASSSQGVPDTQYFGPGTRLTVL.

This chain connects TRBV15 to TRBJ2-2; D remains ambiguous. CDR1 and CDR2 (germline): LNHNV, YYDKDF (reference sequence). Trimming stripped 1 base from V and 4 bases from J, with 10 bases between. The CDR3 spans 15 residues. The CDR3 region is CATSRAGSSTGELFF. For the CDR3, the DNA is TGTGCCACCAGCAGAGCAGGATCGAGCACCGGGGAGCTGTTTTTT.

The chain is built from TRBV6-5 and TRBJ1-1; D gene unclear. Germline V gene data show CDR1 as MNHEY and CDR2 as SVGAGI. The CDR3 length is 13 residues. V gave up 5 bases and J gave up 1 base, with 8 bases separating them. CDR3 amino acids: CASSGLGNTEAFF. For the CDR3, the DNA is TGTGCCAGCAGTGGACTGGGGAACACTGAAGCTTTCTTT.

This clone was found once. The chain joins TRBV9 to TRBJ2-2; 9 bases map to TRBD2. CDR1 is SGDLS and CDR2 is YYNGEE in the germline V gene. The V segment lost 7 bases and the J segment 3 bases; nucleotides outside the gene matches: 7. This CDR3 is built from 15 residues. The CDR3 bases are TGTGCCAGCCGCGGGGGGGTGGGAGACACCGGGGAGCTGTTTTTT. Its translation is CASRGGVGDTGELFF. Together with reference TRBV9 and TRBJ2-2, the CDR3 gives the full variable domain: DSGVTQTPKHLITATGQRVTLRCSPRSGDLSVYWYQQSLDQGLQFLIQYYNGEERAKGNILERFSAQQFPDLHSELNLSSLELGDSALYFCASRGGVGDTGELFFGEGSRLTVL.

V usage is TRBV28 and J usage is TRBJ2-5, with D possibly being TRBD2 (7 bases). Germline V gives CDR1 MDHEN, CDR2 SYDVKM. The germline V and J ends were trimmed by 7 bases and 5 bases, with 17 bases remaining between them. CDR3 length: 14 residues. CDR3 bases: TGTGCCAGCAAGGTGGGGGGGGCTGTGGAGACCCAGTACTTC. Its protein is CASKVGGAVETQYF.

CDR3 sequence: CASSPQTGTGRTEAFF. The DNA for the CDR3 is TGTGCCAGCAGCCCTCAGACAGGGACAGGGCGCACTGAAGCTTTCTTT. The J gene is TRBJ1-1, the V gene TRBV11-2, with TRBD1 matching over 9 bases. From germline, CDR1 is SGHAT and CDR2 FQNNGV. Trimming removed 5 bases from V and 4 bases from J; junction bases left unmatched: 11. The CDR3 runs 16 residues.

V gene TRBV19 combines with J gene TRBJ2-7; D is unclear. V was clipped by 5 bases and J by 1 base, with 15 bases between them. CDR3 size: 15 residues. Germline CDR1 LNHDA, CDR2 SQIVND (reference sequence). The CDR3 sequence: CASSVKLFPSYEQYF. In nucleotides, the CDR3 is TGTGCCAGTAGTGTGAAGCTATTCCCTTCCTACGAGCAGTACTTC.

J is TRBJ2-3 and V is TRBV4-1, with D uncertain. Trimming left V 2 bases short and J 0 bases short, with 12 bases between. This CDR3 region has 16 residues. Germline V gives CDR1 MGHRA, CDR2 YSYEKL. For the CDR3, the DNA is TGCGCCAGCAGCCAACTCCTCCGGAGTAGCACAGATACGCAGTATTTT. This encodes CASSQLLRSSTDTQYF.

The rearrangement links TRBV5-1 to TRBJ1-5; TRBD1 aligns across 8 bases. CDR3 length: 15 amino acids. The V gene's germline CDR1 is SGHRS and CDR2 YFSETQ. Unmatched junction bases numbered 9, after V lost 4 bases and J lost 6 bases. The DNA for the CDR3 is TGCGCCAGCAGCACCGCGGGACAGGTGGGTCAGCCCCAGCATTTT. It is translated as CASSTAGQVGQPQHF.

The chain recombines TRBV7-2 with TRBJ1-2; weak D call: TRBD1 (5 bases). V shed 2 bases and J shed 8 bases, with 18 bases lying between them. The CDR3 spans 15 residues. Germline V gene lookup returns CDR1 SGHTA and CDR2 FQGNSA. CDR3 DNA: TGTGCCAGCAGCTTATTGCTCCCCGGGGGAGGAGGCTACACCTTC. It encodes CASSLLLPGGGGYTF.

The chain employs TRBV9 and TRBJ1-4, with D perhaps TRBD1 (5 bases). CDR3 length: 16 residues. V lost 0 bases to trimming and J lost 7 bases, with 16 bases between them. Germline CDR1 reads SGDLS; CDR2 reads YYNGEE. For the CDR3, the DNA is TGTGCCAGCAGCGTAGCCGGGGGGACCGCCGGTGAAAAACTGTTTTTT. Its translation: CASSVAGGTAGEKLFF.

In nucleotides, the CDR3 is TGTGCCAGCAGCTTAATCCCGGGATACAATGAGCAGTTCTTC. Translation: CASSLIPGYNEQFF. This rearrangement joins TRBV7-8 to TRBJ2-1; D is possibly TRBD2 (5 bases). V lost 2 bases, J lost 4 bases, and 9 bases lay in between. The CDR3 loop spans 14 amino acids. Germline lookup yields CDR1 SGHVS and CDR2 FQNEAQ.

This rearrangement joins TRBV15 to TRBJ2-5, with D perhaps matching TRBD1 (6 bases). V was pared by 0 bases and J by 1 base, with 9 bases between. The CDR3 covers 15 residues. CDR1 is LNHNV and CDR2 is YYDKDF in the germline V gene (reference sequence). CDR3 sequence (DNA): TGTGCCACCAGCAGAGATTTGGGGGCCCAAGAGACCCAGTACTTC. Residues: CATSRDLGAQETQYF.

The genes are TRBV19 and TRBJ2-7, with D tentatively TRBD1 (6 bases). V was clipped by 4 bases and J by 6 bases, with 16 bases between them. CDR3 length: 14 amino acids. Germline values: CDR1 LNHDA, CDR2 SQIVND (reference sequence). CDR3 DNA: TGTGCCAGTAGTAAGGGGGAATGGGGCTCCGAGCAGTACTTC. This encodes CASSKGEWGSEQYF.

The chain uses TRBV5-1 and TRBJ2-7, with 8 bases aligning to TRBD1. Per germline, CDR1 SGHRS and CDR2 YFSETQ. The V segment lost 3 bases and the J segment 3 bases; nucleotides outside the gene matches: 11. The CDR3 loop spans 16 amino acids. Here the CDR3 DNA reads TGCGCCAGCAGCTCTGGTGGACAGGGTATTTACTACGAGCAGTACTTC. Protein sequence: CASSSGGQGIYYEQYF.

The chain links TRBV30 to TRBJ1-2, with a weak D call TRBD1 (5 bases). The CDR3 has 13 residues. Looked up from germline, CDR1 is GTSNPN and CDR2 is SVGIG (reference sequence). Trimming removed 0 bases at V and 2 bases at J, with 7 bases between. The CDR3, as DNA: TGTGCCTGGAGTGTGTCAGGGAACTATGGCTACACCTTC. This codes for CAWSVSGNYGYTF.

The genes are TRBV5-5 and TRBJ1-3; 7 positions match TRBD1. This CDR3 contains 16 residues. Unmatched junction bases numbered 7, after V lost 4 bases and J lost 0 bases. CDR1 and CDR2 from the germline V gene are SGHKS and YYEKEE (reference sequence). The CDR3 reads CASSPDRAGSGNTIYF. CDR3 nucleotide sequence: TGTGCCAGCAGCCCAGACAGGGCTGGCTCTGGAAACACCATATATTTT.

V usage is TRBV6-6 and J usage is TRBJ1-4, with a tentative D call TRBD1 (5 bases). Germline CDR1 reads MNHNY; CDR2 reads SVGAGI (reference sequence). The CDR3 consists of 15 residues. V lost 2 bases to trimming and J lost 8 bases, with 15 bases between them. CDR3 coding DNA: TGTGCCAGCAGTTACACCGGGCCCAAGGGGGAAAAACTGTTTTTT. This gives the protein CASSYTGPKGEKLFF.

CDR3 DNA: TGTGCCAGCAGCTTAGGCCACGGGACACTATCCTACGAGCAGTACTTC. Its protein is CASSLGHGTLSYEQYF. The chain uses TRBV11-1 and TRBJ2-7; D possibly corresponds to TRBD1 (6 bases). This CDR3 contains 16 residues. CDR1 is SGHAT and CDR2 is FQDESV in the germline V gene (reference sequence). V was pared by 1 base and J by 1 base, with 14 bases between.